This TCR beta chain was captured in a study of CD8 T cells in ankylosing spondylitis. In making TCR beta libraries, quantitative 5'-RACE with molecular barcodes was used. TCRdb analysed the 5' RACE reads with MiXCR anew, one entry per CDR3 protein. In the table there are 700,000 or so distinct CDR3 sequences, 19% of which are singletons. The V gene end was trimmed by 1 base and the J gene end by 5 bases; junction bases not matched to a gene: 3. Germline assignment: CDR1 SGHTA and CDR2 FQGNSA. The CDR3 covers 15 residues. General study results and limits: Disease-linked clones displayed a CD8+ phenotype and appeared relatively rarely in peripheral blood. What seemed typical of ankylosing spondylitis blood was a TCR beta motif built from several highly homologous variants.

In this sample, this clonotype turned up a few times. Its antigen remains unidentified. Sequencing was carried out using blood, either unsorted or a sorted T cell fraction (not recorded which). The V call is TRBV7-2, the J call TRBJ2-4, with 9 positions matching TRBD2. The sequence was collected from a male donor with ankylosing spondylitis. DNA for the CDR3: TGTGCCAGCAGCTTAGGTGGCGGGGGGGAAAACATTCAGTACTTC. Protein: CASSLGGGGENIQYF. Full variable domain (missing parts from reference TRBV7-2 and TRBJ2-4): GAGVSQSPSNKVTEKGKDVELRCDPISGHTALYWYRQSLGQGLEFLIYFQGNSAPDKSGLPSDRFSAERTGGSVSTLTIQRTQQEDSAVYLCASSLGGGGENIQYFGAGTRLSVL.